This paragraph covers one TCR beta chain sequence. The sample is drawn from a study of T cells expressing NK-cell markers. TCRdb re-called the 5' RACE reads; every CDR3 protein appears as one record, without DNA. This sample's clone table lists about half a million distinct CDR3 sequences. CDR3 length: 14 residues. The V gene's germline CDR1 is LNHDA and CDR2 SQIVND (reference sequence). The rearrangement uses TRBV19 and TRBJ1-1. Input material: blood T cells: a sorted CD56 or NKG2C T cell subset, CD4+ or CD8+ T cells, or bulk PBMC T cells (not recorded which). This TCR derives from a woman aged 50 to 60 in good health. The CDR3 protein is CASSMKGGSAEAFF. The entire variable domain, with the rest obtained from reference TRBV19 and TRBJ1-1, is as follows: DGGITQSPKYLFRKEGQNVTLSCEQNLNHDAMYWYRQDPGQGLRLIYYSQIVNDFQKGDIAEGYSVSREKKESFPLTVTSAQKNPTAFYLCASSMKGGSAEAFFGQGTRLTVV.